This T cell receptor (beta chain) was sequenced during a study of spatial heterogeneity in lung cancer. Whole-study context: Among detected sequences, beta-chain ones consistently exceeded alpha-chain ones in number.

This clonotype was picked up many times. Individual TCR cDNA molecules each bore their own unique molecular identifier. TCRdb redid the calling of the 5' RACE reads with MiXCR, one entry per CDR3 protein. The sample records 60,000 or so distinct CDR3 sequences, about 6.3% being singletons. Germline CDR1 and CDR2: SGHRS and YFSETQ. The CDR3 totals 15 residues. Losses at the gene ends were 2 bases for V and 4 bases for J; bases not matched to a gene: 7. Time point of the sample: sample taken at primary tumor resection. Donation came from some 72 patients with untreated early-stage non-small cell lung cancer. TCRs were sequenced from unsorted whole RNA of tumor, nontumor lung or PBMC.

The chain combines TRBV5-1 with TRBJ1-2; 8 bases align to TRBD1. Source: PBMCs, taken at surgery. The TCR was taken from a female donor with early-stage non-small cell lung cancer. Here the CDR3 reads CASSLAGGASYGYTF. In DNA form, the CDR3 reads TGCGCCAGCAGCTTAGCAGGGGGCGCAAGCTATGGCTACACCTTC.